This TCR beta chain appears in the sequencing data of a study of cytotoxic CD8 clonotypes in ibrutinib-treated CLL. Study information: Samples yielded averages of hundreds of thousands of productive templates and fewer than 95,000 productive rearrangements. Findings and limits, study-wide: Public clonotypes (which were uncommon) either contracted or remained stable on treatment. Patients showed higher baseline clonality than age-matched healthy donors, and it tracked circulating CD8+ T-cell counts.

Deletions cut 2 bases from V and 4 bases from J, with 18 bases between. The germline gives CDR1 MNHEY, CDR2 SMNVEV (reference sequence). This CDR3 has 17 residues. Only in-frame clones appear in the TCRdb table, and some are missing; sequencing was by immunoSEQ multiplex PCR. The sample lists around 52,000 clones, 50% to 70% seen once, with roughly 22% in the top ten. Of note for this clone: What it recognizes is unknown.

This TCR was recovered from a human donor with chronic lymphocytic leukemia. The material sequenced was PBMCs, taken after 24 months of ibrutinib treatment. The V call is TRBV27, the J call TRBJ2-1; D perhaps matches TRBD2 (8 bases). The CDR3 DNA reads TGTGCCAGCAGTTTACCCCGGGAGGGGGCGAGGTACAATGAGCAGTTCTTC. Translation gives CASSLPREGARYNEQFF.